The entry below gives a single T cell receptor beta chain sequence along with its context. Antigen unknown. This sample's treatment: AdE1-LMPpoly-expanded autologous EBV-specific T-cell therapy followed by anti-PD-1 nivolumab. The CDR3 is 16 amino acids. Trimming removed 3 bases from V and 0 bases from J; junction bases left unmatched: 7. CDR1 is SGHDT and CDR2 is YYEEEE in the germline V gene. The source of the sample is a study of EBV T-cell therapy then PD-1 blockade in nasopharyngeal carcinoma. Using immunoSEQ multiplex PCR, the repertoire was profiled, and TCRdb retains in-frame clones only, with some absent. The table includes 14,000 or so clones, around 84% detected once.

J is TRBJ2-3 and V is TRBV5-6; 7 bases align to TRBD1. The sequence was obtained from a man between 40 and 49 years old with nasopharyngeal carcinoma. The starting material was CD8+ T cells from blood, obtained at roughly day 99 from a patient whose treatment included autologous EBV-specific T cells and nivolumab. Here the CDR3 reads CASSWAQGVSTDTQYF. The CDR3 nucleotides are TGTGCCAGCAGCTGGGCCCAGGGGGTTAGCACAGATACGCAGTATTTT.